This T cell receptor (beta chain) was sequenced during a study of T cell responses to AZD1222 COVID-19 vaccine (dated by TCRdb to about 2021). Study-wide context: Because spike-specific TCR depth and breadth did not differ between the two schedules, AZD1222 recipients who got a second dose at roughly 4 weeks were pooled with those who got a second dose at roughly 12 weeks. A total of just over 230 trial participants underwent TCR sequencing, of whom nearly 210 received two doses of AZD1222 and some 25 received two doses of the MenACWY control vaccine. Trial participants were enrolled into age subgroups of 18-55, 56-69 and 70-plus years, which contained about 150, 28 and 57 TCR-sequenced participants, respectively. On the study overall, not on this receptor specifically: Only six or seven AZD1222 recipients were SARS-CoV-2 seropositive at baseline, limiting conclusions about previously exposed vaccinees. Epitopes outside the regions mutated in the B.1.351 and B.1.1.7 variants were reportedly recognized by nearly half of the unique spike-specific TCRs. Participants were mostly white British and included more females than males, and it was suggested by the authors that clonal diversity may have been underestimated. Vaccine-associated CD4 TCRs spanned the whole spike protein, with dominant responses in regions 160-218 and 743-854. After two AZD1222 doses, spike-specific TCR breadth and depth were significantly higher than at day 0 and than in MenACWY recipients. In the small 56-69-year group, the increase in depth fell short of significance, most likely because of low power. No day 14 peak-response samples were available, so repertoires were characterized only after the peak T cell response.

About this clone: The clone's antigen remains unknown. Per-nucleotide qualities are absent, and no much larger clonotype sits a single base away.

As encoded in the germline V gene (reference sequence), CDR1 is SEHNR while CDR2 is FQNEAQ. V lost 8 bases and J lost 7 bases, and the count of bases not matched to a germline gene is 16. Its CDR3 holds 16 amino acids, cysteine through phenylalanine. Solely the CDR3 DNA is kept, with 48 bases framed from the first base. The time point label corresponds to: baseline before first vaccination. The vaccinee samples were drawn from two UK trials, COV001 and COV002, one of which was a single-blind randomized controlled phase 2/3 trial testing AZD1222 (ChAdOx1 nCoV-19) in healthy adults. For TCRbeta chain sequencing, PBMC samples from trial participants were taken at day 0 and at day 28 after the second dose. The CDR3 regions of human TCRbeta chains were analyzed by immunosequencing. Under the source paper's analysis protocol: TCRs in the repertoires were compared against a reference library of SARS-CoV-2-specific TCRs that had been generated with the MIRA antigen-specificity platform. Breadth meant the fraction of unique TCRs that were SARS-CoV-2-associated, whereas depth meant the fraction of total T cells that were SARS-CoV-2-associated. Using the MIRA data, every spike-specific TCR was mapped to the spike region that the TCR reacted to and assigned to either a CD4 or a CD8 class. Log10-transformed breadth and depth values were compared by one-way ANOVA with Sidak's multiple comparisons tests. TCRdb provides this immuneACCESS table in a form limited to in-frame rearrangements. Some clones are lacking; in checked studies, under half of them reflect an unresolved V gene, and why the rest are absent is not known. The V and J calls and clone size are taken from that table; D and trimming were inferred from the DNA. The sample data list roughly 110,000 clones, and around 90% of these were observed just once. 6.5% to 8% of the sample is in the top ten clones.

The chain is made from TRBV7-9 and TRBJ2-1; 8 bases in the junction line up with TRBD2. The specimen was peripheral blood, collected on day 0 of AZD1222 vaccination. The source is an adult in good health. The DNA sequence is TGTGCCAGCCTGGCTCCCGGGACTAGGGGTGAAAATGAGCAGTTCTTC. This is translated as CASLAPGTRGENEQFF.